This paragraph reports one T cell receptor beta chain. Looked up from germline, CDR1 is LNHNV and CDR2 is YYDKDF (reference sequence). The V and J ends lost 5 bases and 0 bases respectively, with 12 bases between them. The CDR3 loop spans 15 amino acids. TCRdb re-derived calls from the RT-PCR reads in MiXCR, one entry per CDR3 protein. The sample lists 150,000 to 250,000 distinct CDR3 sequences, around two fifths occurring once. This sample stems from a study of patients and donors after allogeneic stem cell transplantation. The chain links TRBV15 to TRBJ2-3; D possibly corresponds to TRBD2 (5 bases). Sequencing input: blood, either unsorted or a sorted T cell fraction (not recorded which). This sequence was found in a human donor who was either an allogeneic HSCT recipient or a stem cell or donor lymphocyte infusion donor (not recorded which). It is not recorded whose cells these are; they may come from a transplant donor. The DNA of the CDR3 is TGTGCCACCAGCCCGGCACGGACTAGCACAGATACGCAGTATTTT. Amino acid sequence: CATSPARTSTDTQYF.